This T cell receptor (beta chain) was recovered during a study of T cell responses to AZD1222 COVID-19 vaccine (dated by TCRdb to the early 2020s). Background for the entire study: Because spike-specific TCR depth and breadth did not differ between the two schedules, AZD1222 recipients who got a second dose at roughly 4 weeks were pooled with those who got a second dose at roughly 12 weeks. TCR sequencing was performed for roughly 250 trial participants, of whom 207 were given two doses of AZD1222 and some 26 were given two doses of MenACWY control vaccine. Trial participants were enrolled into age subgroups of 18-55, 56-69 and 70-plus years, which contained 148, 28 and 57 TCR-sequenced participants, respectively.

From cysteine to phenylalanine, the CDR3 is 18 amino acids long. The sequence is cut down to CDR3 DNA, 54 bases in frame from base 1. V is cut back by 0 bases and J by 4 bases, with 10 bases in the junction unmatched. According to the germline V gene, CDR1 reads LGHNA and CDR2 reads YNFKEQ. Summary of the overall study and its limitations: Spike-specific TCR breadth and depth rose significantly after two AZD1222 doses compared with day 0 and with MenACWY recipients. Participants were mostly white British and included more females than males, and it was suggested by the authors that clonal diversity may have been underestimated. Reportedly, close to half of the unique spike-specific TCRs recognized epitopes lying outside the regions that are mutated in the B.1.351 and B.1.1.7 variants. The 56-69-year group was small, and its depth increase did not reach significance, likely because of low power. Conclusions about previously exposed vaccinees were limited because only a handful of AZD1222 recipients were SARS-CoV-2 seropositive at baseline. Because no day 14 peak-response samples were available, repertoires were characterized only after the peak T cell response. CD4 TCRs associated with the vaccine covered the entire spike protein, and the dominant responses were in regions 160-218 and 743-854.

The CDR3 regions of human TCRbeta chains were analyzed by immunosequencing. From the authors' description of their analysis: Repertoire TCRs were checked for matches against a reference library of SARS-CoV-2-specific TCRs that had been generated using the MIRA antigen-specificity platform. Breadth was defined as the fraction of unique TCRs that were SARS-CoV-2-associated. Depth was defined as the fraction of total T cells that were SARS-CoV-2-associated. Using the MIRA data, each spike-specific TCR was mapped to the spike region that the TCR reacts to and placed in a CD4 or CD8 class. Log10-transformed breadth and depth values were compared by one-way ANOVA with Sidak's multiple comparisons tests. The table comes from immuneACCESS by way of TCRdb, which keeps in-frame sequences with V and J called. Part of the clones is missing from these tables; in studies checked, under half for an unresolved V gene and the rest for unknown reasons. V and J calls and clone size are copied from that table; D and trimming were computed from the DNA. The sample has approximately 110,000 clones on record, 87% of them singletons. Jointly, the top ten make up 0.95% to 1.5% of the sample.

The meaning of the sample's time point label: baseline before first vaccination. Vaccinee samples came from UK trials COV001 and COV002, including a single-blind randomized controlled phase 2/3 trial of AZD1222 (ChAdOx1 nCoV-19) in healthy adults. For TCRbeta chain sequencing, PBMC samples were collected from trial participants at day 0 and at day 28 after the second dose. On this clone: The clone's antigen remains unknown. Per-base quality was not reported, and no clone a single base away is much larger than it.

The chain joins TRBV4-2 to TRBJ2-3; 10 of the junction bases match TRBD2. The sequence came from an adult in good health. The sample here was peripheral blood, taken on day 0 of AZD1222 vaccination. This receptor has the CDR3 CASSQEASGGAFADTQYF. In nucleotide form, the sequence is TGTGCCAGCAGCCAAGAGGCTAGCGGGGGCGCCTTTGCAGATACGCAGTATTTT.